This T cell receptor (beta chain) came from a study of cytomegalovirus exposure and HLA in healthy donors. Notes on the study in general: In vitro work confirmed that a few CMV-associated chains recognize CMV antigens. There were around 160 TCR beta chains listed as cytomegalovirus-associated.

V lost 5 bases and J lost 6, with 13 bases in between. Germline values: CDR1 MNHNS, CDR2 SASEGT. The CDR3 totals 13 residues. Of note for this clone: Its antigen is unidentified.

Researchers ran the PCR with 60 Vbeta and 13 Jbeta primers. Assay used: immunoSEQ multiplex PCR; TCRdb lists only in-frame clones, some missing. The repertoire includes around 170,000 clones, around 77% of them detected once, and 1.5% to 2% sits in the top ten. The chain recombines TRBV6-1 with TRBJ1-2; D remains ambiguous. The source is a woman aged 25 to 39 in good health and CMV-seronegative. The sequenced sample was PBMCs. The CDR3 here is CASSLTGFDGYTF. The CDR3 DNA is TGTGCCAGCAGTCTTACGGGGTTTGATGGCTACACCTTC.